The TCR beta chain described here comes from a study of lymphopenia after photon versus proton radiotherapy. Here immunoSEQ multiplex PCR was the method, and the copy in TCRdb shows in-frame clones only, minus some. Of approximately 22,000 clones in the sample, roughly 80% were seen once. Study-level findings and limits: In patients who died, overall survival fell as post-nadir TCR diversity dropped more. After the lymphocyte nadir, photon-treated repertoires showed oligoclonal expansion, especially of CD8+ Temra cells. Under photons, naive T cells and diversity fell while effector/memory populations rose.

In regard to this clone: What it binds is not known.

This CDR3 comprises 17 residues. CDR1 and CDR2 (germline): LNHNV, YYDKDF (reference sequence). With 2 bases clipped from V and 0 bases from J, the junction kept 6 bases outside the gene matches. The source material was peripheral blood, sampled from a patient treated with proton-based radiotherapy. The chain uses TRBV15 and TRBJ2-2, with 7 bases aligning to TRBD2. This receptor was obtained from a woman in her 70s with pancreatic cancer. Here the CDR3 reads CATSRWESGTNTGELFF. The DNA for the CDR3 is TGTGCCACCAGCAGATGGGAGAGCGGGACGAACACCGGGGAGCTGTTTTTT.